This T cell receptor beta chain was profiled in a study of blood T cell repertoires in COVID-19. At the level of the study: Sources were T cells, B-cell-depleted T cells, or PBMCs; the material itself was cDNA or gDNA.

The Seattle site enrolled patients during active infection and followed them longitudinally. The authors' processing: Amplification with reference gene primers provided the estimates of nucleated cell counts. TCRdb's copy holds only in-frame clones and misses some; the assay was immunoSEQ multiplex PCR. V and J calls and clone size are as listed in that table; D and trimming were resolved from the DNA. The table lists about 210,000 clones, approximately 80% of them singletons. This CDR3 has 17 residues. V was clipped by 5 bases and J by 0 bases; unmatched bases: 11. Per the germline V gene, CDR1 is MGHDK and CDR2 is SYGVNS.

Sequences were obtained from peripheral blood. The V call is TRBV25-1, the J call TRBJ1-2; TRBD1 matches at 8 bases. The receptor was derived from a woman aged 80 or over with COVID-19, enrolled during active disease. CDR3 nucleotides: TGTGCCAGCAGTAGGGGTTGGGACAGGAATTCTAACTATGGCTACACCTTC. Its protein product is CASSRGWDRNSNYGYTF.